The 9 T cell receptor beta chains reported below all come from one sample, sequenced in a study of cytomegalovirus exposure and HLA in healthy donors. PCR amplification relied on 60 Vbeta primers (plus 13 Jbeta primers). Libraries were prepared by immunoSEQ multiplex PCR; TCRdb keeps only in-frame clonotypes and omits some of them. Among some 110,000 clones listed, about 16% were seen once. Sequencing was carried out using PBMCs. The receptors come from a female donor in good health and CMV-seronegative.

The chain combines TRBV7-9 with TRBJ1-6, with D maybe TRBD1 (5 bases). The CDR3 runs to 13 residues. From germline, CDR1 is SEHNR and CDR2 FQNEAQ (reference sequence). V lost 10 bases and J 5 bases, leaving 12 bases between the germline ends. In nucleotides, the CDR3 is TGTGCCACCGCCAGGGCAAATAATTCACCCCTCCACTTT. It translates to CATARANNSPLHF.

This clone was recorded a few times. The V gene is TRBV28, the J gene TRBJ2-7, with 8 bases matching TRBD2. Trimming removed 6 bases from V and 4 bases from J; junction bases left unmatched: 11. CDR1 MDHEN and CDR2 SYDVKM come from the germline V gene. The CDR3 contains 15 residues. CDR3 sequence (DNA): TGTGCCAGCAGCGATATAAGCGGGAGCTCTTACGAGCAGTACTTC. Translated: CASSDISGSSYEQYF.

This clone appeared a few times. The V gene is TRBV28, the J gene TRBJ2-5, with TRBD1 matching over 7 bases. Germline V lookup: CDR1 MDHEN, CDR2 SYDVKM. Unmatched junction bases numbered 5, after V lost 6 bases and J lost 1 base. The CDR3 totals 14 residues. CDR3: CASSYDRVQETQYF. The CDR3 DNA reads TGTGCCAGCAGCTACGACAGGGTCCAAGAGACCCAGTACTTC.

This chain joins TRBV7-9 and TRBJ1-1; D may be TRBD1 (5 bases). The CDR3 totals 13 residues. V lost 5 bases and J 1 base, leaving 8 bases between the germline ends. CDR1 is SEHNR and CDR2 is FQNEAQ in the germline V gene (reference sequence). DNA for the CDR3: TGTGCCAGCAGCGAAGGGGAGAACACTGAAGCTTTCTTT. This codes for CASSEGENTEAFF.

This sequence joins TRBV5-1 and TRBJ2-3, with a tentative D call TRBD2 (6 bases). The CDR3 length is 15 residues. Germline V lookup: CDR1 SGHRS, CDR2 YFSETQ. V gave up 1 base and J gave up 3 bases, with 12 bases separating them. CDR3 sequence reads: CASSLNGGETDTQYF. DNA for the CDR3: TGCGCCAGCAGCTTGAACGGCGGGGAAACAGATACGCAGTATTTT. Variable domain in full (rest from reference TRBV5-1 and TRBJ2-3): KAGVTQTPRYLIKTRGQQVTLSCSPISGHRSVSWYQQTPGQGLQFLFEYFSETQRNKGNFPGRFSGRQFSNSRSEMNVSTLELGDSALYLCASSLNGGETDTQYFGPGTRLTVL.

The rearrangement uses TRBV5-4 and TRBJ1-2; perhaps TRBD1 as D (5 bases). The CDR3 is 14 amino acids. V was clipped by 0 bases and J by 7 bases, with 13 bases between them. CDR1 is SGHNT and CDR2 is YYREEE in the germline V gene (reference sequence). CDR3 amino acids: CASSLGGWRGGYTF. The CDR3 DNA reads as TGTGCCAGCAGCTTGGGAGGGTGGAGGGGTGGCTACACCTTC.

The V call is TRBV13, the J call TRBJ2-3; TRBD2 aligns across 11 bases. Germline V gene sequence: CDR1 PRHDT, CDR2 FYEKMQ (reference sequence). CDR3 length: 15 amino acids. J was trimmed by 2 bases and V by 7 bases; bases with no gene match: 5. The CDR3 is CASTPTSGDTDTQYF. Here the CDR3 DNA reads TGTGCCAGCACTCCGACTAGCGGGGACACAGATACGCAGTATTTT.

The chain recombines TRBV7-6 with TRBJ2-7, with D unclear. In germline, CDR1 is SGHVS, CDR2 FNYEAQ. Trimming took 2 bases from V and 4 from J, leaving 12 bases between them. This CDR3 has 14 residues. The CDR3 reads CASSLKASVYEQYF. The DNA for the CDR3 is TGTGCCAGCAGCTTAAAGGCTAGTGTTTACGAGCAGTACTTC.

The V gene is TRBV30, the J gene TRBJ2-4, with 10 bases aligning to TRBD2. The CDR3 covers 16 residues. Germline trimming cut 0 bases from V and 8 bases from J; bases unmatched to any gene: 10. The V gene's germline CDR1 is GTSNPN and CDR2 SVGIG (reference sequence). This CDR3 is CAWSVQAGGPRDIQYF. CDR3 bases: TGTGCCTGGAGTGTACAAGCGGGAGGGCCGAGGGACATTCAGTACTTC.